This record covers a single TCR beta chain. In the original workflow: Amplification of reference gene primers was used by the study to estimate nucleated cell counts. Some clones are missing from TCRdb's copy, which holds only in-frame ones; the method was immunoSEQ multiplex PCR. V and J calls and clone size are given by that table; D and trimming were obtained from the DNA. The repertoire consists of hundreds of thousands of clones, with about 81% occurring once and the leading ten covering about 4%. The record originates from a study of blood T cell repertoires in COVID-19. Study overall: Samples representing acute and convalescent COVID-19 were sourced from the United States, Italy and Spain.

Looked up from germline, CDR1 is DFQATT and CDR2 is SNEGSKA (reference sequence). The CDR3 runs to 11 residues. V was cut by 6 bases and J by 6 bases, with 11 bases left in between. The TCR originated in a young man with acute COVID-19. The chain is built from TRBV20-1 and TRBJ1-1; D uncertain. The sample consisted of PBMCs or T cells enriched from blood (not recorded which). CDR3 DNA sequence: TGCAGTGCCCCCCTGCAGGCTGAAGCTTTCTTT. Protein: CSAPLQAEAFF.